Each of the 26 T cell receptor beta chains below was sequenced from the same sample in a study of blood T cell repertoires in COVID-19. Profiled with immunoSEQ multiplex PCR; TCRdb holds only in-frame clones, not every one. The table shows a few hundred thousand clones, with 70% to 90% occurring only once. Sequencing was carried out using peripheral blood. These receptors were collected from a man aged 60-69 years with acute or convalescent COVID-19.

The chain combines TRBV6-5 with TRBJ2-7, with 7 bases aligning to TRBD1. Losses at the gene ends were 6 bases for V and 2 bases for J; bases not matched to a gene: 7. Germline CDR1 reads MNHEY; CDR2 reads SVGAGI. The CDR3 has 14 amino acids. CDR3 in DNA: TGTGCCAGCAGGCCAAGGGGGCGCGCCTACGAGCAGTACTTC. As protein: CASRPRGRAYEQYF.

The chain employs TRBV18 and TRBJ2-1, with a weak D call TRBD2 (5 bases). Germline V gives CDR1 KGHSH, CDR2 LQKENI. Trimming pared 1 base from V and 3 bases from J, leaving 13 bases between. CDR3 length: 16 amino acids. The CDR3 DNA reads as TGTGCCAGCTCACCACAGGGCGGGTTCCTCTACAATGAGCAGTTCTTC. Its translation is CASSPQGGFLYNEQFF.

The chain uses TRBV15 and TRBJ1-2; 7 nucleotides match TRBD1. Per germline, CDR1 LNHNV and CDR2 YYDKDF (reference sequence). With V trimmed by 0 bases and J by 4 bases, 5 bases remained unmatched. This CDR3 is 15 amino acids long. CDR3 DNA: TGTGCCACCAGCAGAGATCCAGGGGGGACCTATGGCTACACCTTC. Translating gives CATSRDPGGTYGYTF.

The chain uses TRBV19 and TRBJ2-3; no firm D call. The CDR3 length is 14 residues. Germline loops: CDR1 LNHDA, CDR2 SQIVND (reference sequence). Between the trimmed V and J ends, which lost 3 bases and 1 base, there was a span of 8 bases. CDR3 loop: CASSMASRTDTQYF. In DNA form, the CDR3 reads TGTGCCAGTAGTATGGCCTCTCGCACAGATACGCAGTATTTT.

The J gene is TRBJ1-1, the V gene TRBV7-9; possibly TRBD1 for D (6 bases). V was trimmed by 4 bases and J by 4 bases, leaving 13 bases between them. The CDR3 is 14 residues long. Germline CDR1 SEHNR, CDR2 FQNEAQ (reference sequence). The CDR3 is CASSSQGRGTEAFF. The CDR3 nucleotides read TGTGCCAGCAGCTCGCAGGGGAGGGGCACTGAAGCTTTCTTT.

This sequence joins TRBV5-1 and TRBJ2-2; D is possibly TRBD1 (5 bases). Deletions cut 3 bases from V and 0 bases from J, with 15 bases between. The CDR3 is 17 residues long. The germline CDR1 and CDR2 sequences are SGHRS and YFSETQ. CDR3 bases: TGCGCCAGCAGCTCTATCTCCGGACATACGAACACCGGGGAGCTGTTTTTT. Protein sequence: CASSSISGHTNTGELFF.

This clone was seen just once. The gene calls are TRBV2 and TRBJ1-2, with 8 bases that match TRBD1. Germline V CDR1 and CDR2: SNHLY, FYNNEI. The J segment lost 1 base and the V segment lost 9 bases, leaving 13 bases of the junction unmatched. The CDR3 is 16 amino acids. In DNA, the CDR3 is TGTGCCAGAACGACAGGGGAACAACCTTTTAACTATGGCTACACCTTC. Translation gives CARTTGEQPFNYGYTF. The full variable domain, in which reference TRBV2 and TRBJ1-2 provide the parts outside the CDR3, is EPEVTQTPSHQVTQMGQEVILRCVPISNHLYFYWYRQILGQKVEFLVSFYNNEISEKSEIFDDQFSVERPDGSNFTLKIRSTKLEDSAMYFCARTTGEQPFNYGYTFGSGTRLTVV.

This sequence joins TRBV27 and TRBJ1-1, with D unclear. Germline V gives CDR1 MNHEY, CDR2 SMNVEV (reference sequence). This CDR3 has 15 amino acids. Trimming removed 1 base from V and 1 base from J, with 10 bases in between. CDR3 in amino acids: CASSLLFSWNTEAFF. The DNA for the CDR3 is TGTGCCAGCAGTTTATTATTCTCTTGGAACACTGAAGCTTTCTTT.

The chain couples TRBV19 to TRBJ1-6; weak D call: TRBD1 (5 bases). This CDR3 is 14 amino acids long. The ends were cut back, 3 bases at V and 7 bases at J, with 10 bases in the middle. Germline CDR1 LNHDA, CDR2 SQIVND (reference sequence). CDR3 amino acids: CASSIGAGNSPLHF. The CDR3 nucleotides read TGTGCCAGTAGTATTGGGGCAGGGAATTCACCCCTCCACTTT. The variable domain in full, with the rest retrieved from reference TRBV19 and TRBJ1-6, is DGGITQSPKYLFRKEGQNVTLSCEQNLNHDAMYWYRQDPGQGLRLIYYSQIVNDFQKGDIAEGYSVSREKKESFPLTVTSAQKNPTAFYLCASSIGAGNSPLHFGNGTRLTVT.

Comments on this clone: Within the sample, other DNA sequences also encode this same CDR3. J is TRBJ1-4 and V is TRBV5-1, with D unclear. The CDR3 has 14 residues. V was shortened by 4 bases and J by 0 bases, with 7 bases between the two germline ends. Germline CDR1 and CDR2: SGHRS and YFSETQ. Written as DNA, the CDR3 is TGCGCCAGCAGCAACAGTGCAACTAATGAAAAACTGTTTTTT. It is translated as CASSNSATNEKLFF. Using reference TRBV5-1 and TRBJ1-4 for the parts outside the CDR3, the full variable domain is KAGVTQTPRYLIKTRGQQVTLSCSPISGHRSVSWYQQTPGQGLQFLFEYFSETQRNKGNFPGRFSGRQFSNSRSEMNVSTLELGDSALYLCASSNSATNEKLFFGSGTQLSVL.

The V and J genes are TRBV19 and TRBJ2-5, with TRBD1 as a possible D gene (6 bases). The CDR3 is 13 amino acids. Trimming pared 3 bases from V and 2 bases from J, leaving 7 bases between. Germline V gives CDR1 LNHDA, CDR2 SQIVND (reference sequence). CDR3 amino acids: CASSMDSQETQYF. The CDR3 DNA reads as TGTGCCAGTAGTATGGACAGTCAAGAGACCCAGTACTTC.

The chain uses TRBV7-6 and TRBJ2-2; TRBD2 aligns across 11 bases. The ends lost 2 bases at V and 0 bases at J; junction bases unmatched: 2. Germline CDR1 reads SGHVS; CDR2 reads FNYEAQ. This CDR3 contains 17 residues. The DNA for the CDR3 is TGTGCCAGCAGCTTACCTAGCGGGGGGCCGAACACCGGGGAGCTGTTTTTT. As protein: CASSLPSGGPNTGELFF.

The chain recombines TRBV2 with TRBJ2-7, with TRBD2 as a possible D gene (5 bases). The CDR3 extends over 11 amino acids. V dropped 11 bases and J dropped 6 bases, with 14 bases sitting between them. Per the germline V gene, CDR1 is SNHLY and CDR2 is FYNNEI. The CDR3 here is CAGSEGSEQYF. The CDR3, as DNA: TGTGCCGGTTCTGAGGGAAGCGAGCAGTACTTC.

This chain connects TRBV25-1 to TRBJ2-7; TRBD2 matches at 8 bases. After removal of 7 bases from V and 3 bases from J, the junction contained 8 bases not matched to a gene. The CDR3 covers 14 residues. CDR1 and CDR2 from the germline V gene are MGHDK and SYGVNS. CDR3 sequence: CASTRGGRGYEQYF. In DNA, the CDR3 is TGTGCCAGCACCCGGGGGGGGCGAGGCTACGAGCAGTACTTC.

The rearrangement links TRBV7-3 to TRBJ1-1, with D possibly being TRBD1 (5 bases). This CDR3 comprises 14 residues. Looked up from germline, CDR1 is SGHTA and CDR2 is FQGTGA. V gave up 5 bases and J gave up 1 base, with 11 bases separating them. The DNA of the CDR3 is TGTGCCAGCAGCCTGGGAGGGGAGAACACTGAAGCTTTCTTT. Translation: CASSLGGENTEAFF.

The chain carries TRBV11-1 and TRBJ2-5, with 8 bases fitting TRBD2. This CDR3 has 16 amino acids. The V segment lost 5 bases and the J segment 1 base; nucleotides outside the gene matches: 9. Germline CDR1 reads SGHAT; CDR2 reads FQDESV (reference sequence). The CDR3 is CASSITPAGAQETQYF. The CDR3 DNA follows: TGTGCCAGCAGCATTACCCCAGCGGGGGCCCAAGAGACCCAGTACTTC. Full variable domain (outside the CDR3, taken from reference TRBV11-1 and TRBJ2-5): EAEVAQSPRYKITEKSQAVAFWCDPISGHATLYWYRQILGQGPELLVQFQDESVVDDSQLPKDRFSAERLKGVDSTLKIQPAELGDSAMYLCASSITPAGAQETQYFGPGTRLLVL.

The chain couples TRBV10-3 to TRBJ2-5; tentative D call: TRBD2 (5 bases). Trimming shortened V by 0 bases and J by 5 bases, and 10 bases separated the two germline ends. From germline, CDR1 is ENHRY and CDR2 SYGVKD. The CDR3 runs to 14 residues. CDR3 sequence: CAISESGVEETQYF. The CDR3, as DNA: TGTGCCATCAGTGAGTCCGGGGTAGAGGAGACCCAGTACTTC.

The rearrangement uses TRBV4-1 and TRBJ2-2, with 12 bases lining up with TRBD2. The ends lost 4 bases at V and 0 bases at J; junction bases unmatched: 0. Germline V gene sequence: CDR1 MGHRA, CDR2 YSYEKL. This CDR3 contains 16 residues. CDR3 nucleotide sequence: TGCGCCAGCAGCCCTAGCGGGGGGGCGAACACCGGGGAGCTGTTTTTT. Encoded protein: CASSPSGGANTGELFF.

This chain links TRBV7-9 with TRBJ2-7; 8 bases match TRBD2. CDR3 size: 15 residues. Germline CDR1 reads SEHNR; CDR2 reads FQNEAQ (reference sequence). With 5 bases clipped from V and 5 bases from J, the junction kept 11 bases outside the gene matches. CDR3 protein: CASSRGDSGINEQYF. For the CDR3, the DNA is TGTGCCAGCAGCAGGGGAGATAGCGGGATTAACGAGCAGTACTTC.

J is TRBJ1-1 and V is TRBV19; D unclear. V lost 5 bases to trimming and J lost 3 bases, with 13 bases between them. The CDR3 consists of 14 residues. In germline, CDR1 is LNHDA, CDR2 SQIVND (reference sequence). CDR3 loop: CASSYGAGYTEAFF. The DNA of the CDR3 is TGTGCCAGTAGTTACGGCGCGGGGTACACTGAAGCTTTCTTT.

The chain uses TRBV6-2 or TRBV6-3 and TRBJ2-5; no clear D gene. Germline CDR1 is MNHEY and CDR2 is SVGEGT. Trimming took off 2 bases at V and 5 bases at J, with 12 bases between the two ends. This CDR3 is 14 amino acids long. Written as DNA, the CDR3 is TGTGCCAGCAGTTACACGAGCCCGAGGGAGACCCAGTACTTC. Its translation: CASSYTSPRETQYF.

The CDR3 sequence is CASSTGPPNYGYTF. The CDR3 DNA sequence: TGTGCCAGCTCAACAGGGCCGCCAAACTATGGCTACACCTTC. This chain joins TRBV18 and TRBJ1-2, with a tentative D call TRBD1 (6 bases). V lost 5 bases and J 2 bases, leaving 12 bases between the germline ends. This CDR3 comprises 14 residues. The V gene's germline CDR1 is KGHSH and CDR2 LQKENI.

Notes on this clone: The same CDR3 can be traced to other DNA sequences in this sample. CDR3 coding DNA: TGTGCCAGCAGCGTGGGGACAGTCTCCTACGAGCAGTACTTC. It specifies CASSVGTVSYEQYF. The chain links TRBV9 to TRBJ2-7, with 7 bases lining up with TRBD1. The CDR3 extends over 14 amino acids. In germline, CDR1 is SGDLS, CDR2 YYNGEE. The J segment lost 0 bases and the V segment lost 2 bases, leaving 2 bases of the junction unmatched.

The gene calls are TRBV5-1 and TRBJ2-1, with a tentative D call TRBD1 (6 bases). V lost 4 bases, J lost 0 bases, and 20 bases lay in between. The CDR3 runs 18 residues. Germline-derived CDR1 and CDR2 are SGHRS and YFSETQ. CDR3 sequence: CASSPKGAGDISYNEQFF. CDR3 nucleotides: TGCGCCAGCAGCCCAAAAGGGGCAGGGGACATCTCCTACAATGAGCAGTTCTTC.

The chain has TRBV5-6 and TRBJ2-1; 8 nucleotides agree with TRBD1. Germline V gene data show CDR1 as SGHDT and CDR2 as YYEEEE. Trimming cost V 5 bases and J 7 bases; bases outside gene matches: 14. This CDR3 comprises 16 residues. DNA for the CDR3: TGTGCCAGCAGTTGGACCCCTCGGACAGGGCTAAATGAGCAGTTCTTC. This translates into CASSWTPRTGLNEQFF.

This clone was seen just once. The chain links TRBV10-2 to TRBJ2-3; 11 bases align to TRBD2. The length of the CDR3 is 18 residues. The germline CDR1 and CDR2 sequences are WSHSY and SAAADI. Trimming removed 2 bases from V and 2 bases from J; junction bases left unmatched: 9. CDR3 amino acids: CASSEPSGGPIYTDTQYF. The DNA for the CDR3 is TGCGCCAGCAGTGAGCCTAGCGGGGGGCCAATTTACACAGATACGCAGTATTTT.